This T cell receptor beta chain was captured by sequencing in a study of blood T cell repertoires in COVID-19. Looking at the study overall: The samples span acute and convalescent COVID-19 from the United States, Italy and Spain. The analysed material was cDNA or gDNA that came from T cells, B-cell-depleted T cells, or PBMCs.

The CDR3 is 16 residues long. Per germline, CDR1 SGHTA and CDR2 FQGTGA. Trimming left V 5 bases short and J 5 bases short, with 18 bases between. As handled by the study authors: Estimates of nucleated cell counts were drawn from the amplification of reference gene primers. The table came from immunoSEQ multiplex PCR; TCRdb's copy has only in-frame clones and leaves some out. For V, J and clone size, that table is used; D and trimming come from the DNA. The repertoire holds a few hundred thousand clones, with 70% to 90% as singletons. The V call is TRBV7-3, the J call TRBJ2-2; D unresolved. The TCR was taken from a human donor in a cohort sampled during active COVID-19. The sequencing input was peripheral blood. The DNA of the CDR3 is TGTGCCAGCAGCCTACCACCCAGGCAAGGAACCGGGGAGCTGTTTTTT. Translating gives CASSLPPRQGTGELFF.